This T cell receptor (beta chain) was recovered during a study of blood T cells in healthy people across ages. From germline, CDR1 is SEHNR and CDR2 FQNEAQ (reference sequence). Trimming removed 5 bases from V and 0 bases from J, with 16 bases in between. This CDR3 is built from 16 residues. Using a J-beta primer mix together with a sample-barcoded 5' primer, a second PCR was run for 7 to 11 cycles. MiXCR was run by TCRdb on the 5' RACE reads, yielding one entry per CDR3 protein. The sample has 700,000 to 950,000 distinct CDR3 sequences; about 62% are singletons. Sequencing was carried out using blood. J is TRBJ2-5 and V is TRBV7-9, with D perhaps matching TRBD1 (6 bases). This TCR came from a man aged 25-40 years in good health. This CDR3 is CASSPARDTNQETQYF. DNA of the CDR3: TGTGCCAGCAGCCCGGCCAGGGACACCAACCAAGAGACCCAGTACTTC.